The clone carrying this TCR beta chain was seen a few times. Its antigen is not known. The sample is drawn from a study of T cell responses to AZD1222 COVID-19 vaccine. Study-wide results and caveats: The study found vaccine-associated CD4 TCRs spanning spike, dominant at 160-218 and 743-854. No repertoire was sampled before or during the peak T cell response, only after it.

The V end was cut by 1 base, the J end by 4 bases, with 7 bases between. This CDR3 spans 13 amino acids. Germline CDR1 reads LGHDT; CDR2 reads YNNKEL (reference sequence). The method was immunoSEQ multiplex PCR; TCRdb's version includes in-frame clones alone and lacks a portion of them. The repertoire holds 95,000 to 150,000 clones, 80% to 90% seen once, with approximately 3.1% in the top ten. This clonotype was sampled from an adult in good health. Sequenced here: peripheral blood, sampled on day 0 of AZD1222 vaccination. The V and J genes are TRBV3-1 (or the pseudogene TRBV3-2) and TRBJ1-1, with a tentative D call TRBD1 (6 bases). The CDR3 reads CASSQGTATEAFF. Written as DNA, the CDR3 is TGTGCCAGCAGCCAAGGGACAGCCACTGAAGCTTTCTTT.